The 2 T cell receptor beta chains in this list originate from one sample, sequenced in a study of PD-L1 blockade in urothelial cancer. Using immunoSEQ multiplex PCR, the repertoire was profiled, and TCRdb retains in-frame clones only, with some absent. Among around 86,000 clones, around four fifths were seen once, and the ten largest hold roughly 6.6%. The time point denotes: pretreatment peripheral blood. This specimen consisted of PBMCs, obtained around atezolizumab (anti-PD-L1) treatment. All receptors come from a man in his forties or fifties with urothelial cancer.

V gene TRBV7-9 combines with J gene TRBJ2-3; D uncertain. Germline V gene data show CDR1 as SEHNR and CDR2 as FQNEAQ (reference sequence). The CDR3 contains 11 residues. V lost 5 bases and J lost 2, with 2 bases in between. DNA for the CDR3: TGTGCCAGCAGCCACACAGATACGCAGTATTTT. Translated: CASSHTDTQYF.

The rearrangement uses TRBV12-2 and TRBJ2-1; TRBD1 was called by the table and not checked on the DNA. TRBV12-2 is labeled a pseudogene. The CDR3 totals 15 residues. The CDR3 DNA reads as TGTGCAAGTCGCTTAGGTGGCCACCCCTACAATGAGCAGTTCTTC. Translated, it gives CASRLGGHPYNEQFF.